These T cell receptor beta chains were read from a single sample in a study of blood T cell repertoires in COVID-19. Using immunoSEQ multiplex PCR, the repertoire was profiled, and TCRdb retains in-frame clones only, with some absent. Counted here are approximately 89,000 clones, 65% to 80% occurring once; the ten biggest clones make up about half. Sequencing was done on a sample of peripheral blood. All receptors come from a human donor in a cohort sampled during active COVID-19. The CDR3 runs from the conserved cysteine through the conserved F or W. The D gene is left open where the match is weak. Clone size, where shown, is once, few, many, or a class for clones that have expanded.

d_call j_call clone_size v_call cdr3_aa cdr3_nt
NA TRBJ1-6 NA TRBV2 CASRGSSYNSPLHF TGTGCCAGCAGGGGGAGCTCCTATAATTCACCCCTCCACTTT
TRBD2 TRBJ2-7 NA TRBV9 CASSVGASGIYEQYF TGTGCCAGCAGCGTAGGGGCTAGCGGGATCTACGAGCAGTACTTC
NA TRBJ1-4 NA TRBV24-1 CATSGLGVNNEKLFF TGTGCCACCAGTGGATTAGGGGTTAATAATGAAAAACTGTTTTTT
TRBD2 TRBJ2-1 few TRBV6-2/TRBV6-3 CASSLAGGQIEQFF TGTGCCAGCAGTCTAGCGGGAGGGCAGATTGAGCAGTTCTTC
TRBD2 TRBJ2-5 many TRBV27 CASSLSSGWETQYF TGTGCCAGCAGTTTGTCTAGCGGTTGGGAGACCCAGTACTTC
TRBD1 TRBJ2-2 NA TRBV7-9 CASSLNFKGQGYTGELFF TGTGCCAGCAGCTTAAATTTTAAGGGACAGGGGTACACCGGGGAGCTGTTTTTT
NA TRBJ2-1 NA TRBV12-3/TRBV12-4 CASGHNNEQFF TGTGCCAGCGGGCACAACAATGAGCAGTTCTTC
TRBD2 TRBJ2-1 NA TRBV7-3 CAGVPSTSGYNEQFF TGTGCCGGAGTTCCTTCGACTAGCGGTTACAATGAGCAGTTCTTC
TRBD2 TRBJ2-1 NA TRBV25-1 CASRAASGIYNEQFF TGTGCCAGCAGGGCCGCTAGCGGTATCTACAATGAGCAGTTCTTC
NA TRBJ1-1 NA TRBV6-1 CASSERQGTEAFF TGTGCCAGCAGTGAAAGGCAGGGCACTGAAGCTTTCTTT
TRBD2 TRBJ2-1 NA TRBV19 CASSSWTSAFRYEQFF TGTGCCAGTAGTTCTTGGACTAGCGCCTTTCGGTATGAGCAGTTCTTC
NA TRBJ1-4 few TRBV2 CASSAQVGEKLFF TGTGCCAGCAGTGCCCAGGTGGGCGAAAAACTGTTTTTT
TRBD2 TRBJ2-1 NA TRBV19 CASSRLAGGSSYNEQFF TGTGCCAGTAGTAGACTAGCGGGAGGGAGCTCCTACAATGAGCAGTTCTTC
TRBD1 TRBJ2-5 NA TRBV28 CASGIQGQQETQYF TGTGCCAGCGGGATACAGGGGCAACAAGAGACCCAGTACTTC
NA TRBJ1-1 few TRBV6-2/TRBV6-3 CASSTTQNTEAFF TGTGCCAGCAGTACGACACAGAACACTGAAGCTTTCTTT
TRBD1 TRBJ1-6 many TRBV28 CASSPGQGISPLHF TGTGCCAGCAGCCCGGGACAGGGAATTTCACCCCTCCACTTT
TRBD1 TRBJ1-1 NA TRBV18 CASSPGTGFQAFF TGTGCCAGCTCCCCAGGGACAGGGTTTCAAGCTTTCTTT
NA TRBJ2-3 NA TRBV5-1 CASSLGLTLTSTDTQYF TGCGCCAGCAGCCTGGGACTCACTCTAACTAGCACAGATACGCAGTATTTT
NA TRBJ2-4 NA TRBV4-2 CASSPQGTRTNIQYF TGTGCCAGCAGTCCGCAGGGGACGCGGACAAACATTCAGTACTTC
NA TRBJ1-2 few TRBV7-9 CASEGTGTKGGGYTF TGTGCCAGCGAAGGAACCGGGACAAAAGGAGGAGGCTACACCTTC
TRBD1 TRBJ1-6 NA TRBV6-1 CASSPGQLDSPLHF TGTGCCAGCAGTCCGGGACAGCTTGATTCACCCCTCCACTTT
TRBD1 TRBJ2-1 NA TRBV7-2 CASSDRQGSEQFF TGTGCCAGCAGCGACCGACAGGGTAGTGAGCAGTTCTTC
NA TRBJ1-3 NA TRBV6-5 CASSSDRSGNTIYF TGTGCCAGCAGCTCGGACAGATCCGGAAACACCATATATTTT
TRBD2 TRBJ2-1 NA TRBV19 CASSRTSGRGNEQFF TGTGCCAGTAGTAGGACTAGCGGGAGAGGAAATGAGCAGTTCTTC
NA TRBJ2-1 NA TRBV7-2 CASSRNSYNEQFF TGTGCCAGCAGCCGTAACTCCTACAATGAGCAGTTCTTC
TRBD2 TRBJ2-2 NA TRBV7-3 CASSLVPASGRSWTGELFF TGTGCCAGCAGCTTAGTGCCGGCTAGCGGGAGATCGTGGACCGGGGAGCTGTTTTTT
NA TRBJ1-2 NA TRBV24-1 CATPRGPGNGYTF TGTGCGACCCCCCGTGGGCCGGGAAATGGCTACACCTTC
TRBD2 TRBJ2-1 NA TRBV5-1 CASSLGLADNEQFF TGCGCCAGCAGCTTGGGACTAGCGGACAATGAGCAGTTCTTC
TRBD2 TRBJ2-5 NA TRBV27 CASSPSAGEETETQYF TGTGCCAGCAGTCCATCGGCGGGGGAGGAGACAGAGACCCAGTACTTC
TRBD1 TRBJ1-4 NA TRBV11-2 CASSRTGGPGKRLFF TGTGCCAGCAGCCGTACAGGGGGCCCGGGGAAAAGGCTGTTTTTT
TRBD2 TRBJ2-1 NA TRBV19 CASRIAGGLGNEQFF TGTGCCAGCCGAATAGCGGGAGGGTTGGGCAATGAGCAGTTCTTC
NA TRBJ1-1 NA TRBV15 CATSSQGNTEAFF TGTGCCACCAGCAGCCAGGGGAACACTGAAGCTTTCTTT
NA TRBJ1-2 NA TRBV28 CATTVYTNMNYYGYTF TGTGCCACGACCGTGTACACTAATATGAATTACTATGGCTACACCTTC
TRBD2 TRBJ2-5 once TRBV9 CASSSGGEETQYF TGTGCCAGCAGCTCCGGGGGGGAAGAGACCCAGTACTTC
TRBD1 TRBJ2-2 NA TRBV29-1 CSVFAGQGVTGELFF TGCAGCGTTTTCGCGGGACAGGGGGTCACCGGGGAGCTGTTTTTT
NA TRBJ1-5 NA TRBV19 CASNTQGKGLSNQPQHF TGTGCCAGTAACACGCAGGGGAAGGGCCTTAGTAATCAGCCCCAGCATTTT
NA TRBJ2-1 NA TRBV4-1 CASSQEPGNVNEQFF TGCGCCAGCAGCCAAGAGCCGGGAAACGTCAATGAGCAGTTCTTC